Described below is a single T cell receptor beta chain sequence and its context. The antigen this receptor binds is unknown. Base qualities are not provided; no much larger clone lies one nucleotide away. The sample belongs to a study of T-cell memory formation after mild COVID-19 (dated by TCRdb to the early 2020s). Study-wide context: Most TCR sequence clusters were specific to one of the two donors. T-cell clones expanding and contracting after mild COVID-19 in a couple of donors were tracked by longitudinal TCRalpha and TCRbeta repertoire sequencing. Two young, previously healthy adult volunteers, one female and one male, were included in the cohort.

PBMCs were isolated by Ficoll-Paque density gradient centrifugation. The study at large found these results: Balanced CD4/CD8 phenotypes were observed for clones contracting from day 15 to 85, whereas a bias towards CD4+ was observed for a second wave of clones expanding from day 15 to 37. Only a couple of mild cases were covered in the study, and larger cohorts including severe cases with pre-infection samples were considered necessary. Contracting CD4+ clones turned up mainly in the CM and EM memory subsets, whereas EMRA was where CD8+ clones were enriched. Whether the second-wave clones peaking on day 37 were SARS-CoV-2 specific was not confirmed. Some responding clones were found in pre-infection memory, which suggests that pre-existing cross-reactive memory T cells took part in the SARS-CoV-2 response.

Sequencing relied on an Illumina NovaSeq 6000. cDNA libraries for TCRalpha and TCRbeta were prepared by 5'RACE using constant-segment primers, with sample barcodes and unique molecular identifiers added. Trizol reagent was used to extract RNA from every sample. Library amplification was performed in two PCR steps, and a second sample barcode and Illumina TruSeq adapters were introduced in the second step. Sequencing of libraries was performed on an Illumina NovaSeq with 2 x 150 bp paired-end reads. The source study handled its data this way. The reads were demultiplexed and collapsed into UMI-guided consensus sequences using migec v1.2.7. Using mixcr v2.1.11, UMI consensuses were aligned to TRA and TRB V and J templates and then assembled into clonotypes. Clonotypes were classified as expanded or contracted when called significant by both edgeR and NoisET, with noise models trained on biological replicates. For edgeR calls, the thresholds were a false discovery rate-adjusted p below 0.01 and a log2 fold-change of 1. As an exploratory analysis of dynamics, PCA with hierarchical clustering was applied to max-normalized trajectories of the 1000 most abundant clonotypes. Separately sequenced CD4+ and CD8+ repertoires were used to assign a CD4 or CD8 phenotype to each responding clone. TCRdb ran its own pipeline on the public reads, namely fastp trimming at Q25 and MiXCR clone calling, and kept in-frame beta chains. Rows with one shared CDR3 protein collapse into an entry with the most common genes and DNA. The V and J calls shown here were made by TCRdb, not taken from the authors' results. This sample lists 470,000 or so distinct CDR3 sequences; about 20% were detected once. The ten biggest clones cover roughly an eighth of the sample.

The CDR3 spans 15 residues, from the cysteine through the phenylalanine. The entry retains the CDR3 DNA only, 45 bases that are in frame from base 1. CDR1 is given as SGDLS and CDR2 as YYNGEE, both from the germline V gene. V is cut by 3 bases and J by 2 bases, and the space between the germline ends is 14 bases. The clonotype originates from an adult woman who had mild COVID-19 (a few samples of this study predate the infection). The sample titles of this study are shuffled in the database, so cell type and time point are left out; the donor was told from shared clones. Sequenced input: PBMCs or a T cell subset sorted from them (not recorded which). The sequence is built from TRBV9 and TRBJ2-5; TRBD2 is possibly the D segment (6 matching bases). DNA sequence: TGTGCCAGCAGCGGCAGTGGAGGGCGACAAGAGACCCAGTACTTC. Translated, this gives CASSGSGGRQETQYF.